This TCR beta chain came from a study of blood T cell repertoires in COVID-19. Study summary: The United States, Italy and Spain supplied acute and convalescent COVID-19 samples.

The CDR3 length is 17 residues. Trimming at V came to 0 bases and at J to 7 bases, leaving 15 bases not matched to a gene. Per germline, CDR1 MGHRA and CDR2 YSYEKL. Data came from immunoSEQ multiplex PCR; TCRdb stores just in-frame clones and leaves some out. The sample includes about 210,000 clones, about 83% of them seen just once. This clonotype was sampled from a woman in her thirties or forties with active or convalescent COVID-19. The rearrangement joins TRBV4-1 to TRBJ2-7; 7 bases align to TRBD1. Sequences were obtained from peripheral blood. The CDR3 nucleotides are TGCGCCAGCAGCCAAGATCAAGGGACAGATGCCTTCGGGGAGCAGTACTTC. Translated, it gives CASSQDQGTDAFGEQYF.